The 32 T cell receptor beta chains listed next were all sequenced from one sample in a study of CD8+CD57+ T cells in acquired aplastic anemia. The study profiled TCR beta VDJ and CDR3 using genomic DNA as template. A single record per CDR3 protein comes from TCRdb applying MiXCR to the reads. The table has under 250,000 distinct CDR3 sequences, roughly 35% seen once. The sample was sorted CD4+, CD8+, or CD8+CD57+ T cells (not recorded which) from PBMCs. These receptors all come from a human donor in good health, serving as a control.

This clonotype was counted many times. V and J are TRBV15 and TRBJ1-6; the D is unclear. With 0 bases removed from V and 8 bases from J, the gap between germline ends came to 14 bases. This CDR3 is built from 16 residues. Germline V CDR1 and CDR2: LNHNV, YYDKDF (reference sequence). This chain's CDR3 is CATSRDRNDADSPLHF. The CDR3 DNA is TGTGCCACCAGCAGAGATCGTAACGACGCAGATTCACCCCTCCACTTT.

There are a few counts of this clonotype. The chain links TRBV12-3 or TRBV12-4 to TRBJ2-7; 7 bases line up with TRBD2. The CDR3 is made up of 15 amino acids. V was clipped by 3 bases and J by 1 base; unmatched bases: 6. Here the CDR3 reads CASSFRGGISYEQYF. The CDR3 DNA is TGTGCCAGCAGTTTTCGCGGGGGAATTTCCTACGAGCAGTACTTC.

This clonotype was detected ten times or more. A much larger clone sits a single nucleotide away, making a read error possible. The chain recombines TRBV10-3 with TRBJ1-2; D not resolved. The CDR3 length is 14 residues. Germline CDR1 ENHRY, CDR2 SYGVKD. Trimming pared 4 bases from V and 6 bases from J, leaving 15 bases between. The chain's CDR3 is CAISARMGNHGYTF. CDR3 nucleotide sequence: TGTGCCATCAGTGCGAGGATGGGAAACCATGGCTACACCTTC.

V usage is TRBV19 and J usage is TRBJ2-1; 13 bases agree with TRBD2. With V trimmed by 4 bases and J by 10 bases, 16 bases remained unmatched. CDR3 size: 18 residues. Germline V lookup: CDR1 LNHDA, CDR2 SQIVND (reference sequence). CDR3 bases: TGTGCCAGTAGTAAGGGACTAGCGGGGAGGAATAAGAACGCCGAGCAGTTCTTC. Its translation is CASSKGLAGRNKNAEQFF.

This clonotype was detected many times. The chain carries TRBV12-3 or TRBV12-4 and TRBJ2-3; D gene unclear. The CDR3 has 12 amino acids. Trimming pared 6 bases from V and 8 bases from J, leaving 12 bases between. CDR3 residues: CASRETDRTQYF. The CDR3 DNA reads as TGTGCCAGCAGGGAGACTGACCGTACGCAGTATTTT.

This clonotype was seen repeatedly, ten times or more. The rearrangement links TRBV10-2 to TRBJ2-7; the D call may be TRBD1 or TRBD2 (6 bases each). Germline CDR1 WSHSY, CDR2 SAAADI. The CDR3 consists of 17 residues. V lost 8 bases to trimming and J lost 0 bases, with 23 bases between them. The CDR3 DNA reads as TGCGCCAGCTACCCCTGGGGGGACACAAGTGACTCCTACGAGCAGTACTTC. Protein sequence: CASYPWGDTSDSYEQYF.

This clonotype has at least ten counts. The chain combines TRBV7-2 with TRBJ2-1, with no clear D. The CDR3 totals 11 residues. Trimming took off 3 bases at V and 10 bases at J, with 7 bases between the two ends. CDR1 is SGHTA, CDR2 FQGNSA, per germline. Written as DNA, the CDR3 is TGTGCCAGCAGCTTTTTCGAAGAGCAGTTCTTC. The encoded protein is CASSFFEEQFF.

The genes are TRBV5-6 and TRBJ1-2; D possibly corresponds to TRBD1 (6 bases). The CDR3 is 14 amino acids. The V gene's germline CDR1 is SGHDT and CDR2 YYEEEE. V dropped 6 bases and J dropped 4 bases, with 16 bases sitting between them. CDR3 bases: TGTGCCAGCATCCTGTGGGGGGCTAGCTATGGCTACACCTTC. It encodes CASILWGASYGYTF.

A remark on this clonotype: This may arise from a read error, as a much more abundant clone is one base away. V is TRBV6-1 and J is TRBJ2-1; TRBD2 might be the D (5 bases). This CDR3 spans 13 amino acids. The V gene's germline CDR1 is MNHNS and CDR2 SASEGT. Trimming shortened V by 7 bases and J by 5 bases, and 12 bases separated the two germline ends. The CDR3 DNA reads TGTGCCAGCAAGGACTGGTCCCACAATGAGCAGTTCTTC. Protein: CASKDWSHNEQFF.

This rearrangement joins TRBV20-1 to TRBJ2-2; 8 bases agree with TRBD1. The length of the CDR3 is 15 residues. Germline CDR1 reads DFQATT; CDR2 reads SNEGSKA (reference sequence). J lost 3 bases, V lost 2 bases, and 5 bases had no gene match. The CDR3 protein is CSARTGGWDTGELFF. DNA for the CDR3: TGCAGTGCTAGAACAGGGGGTTGGGACACCGGGGAGCTGTTTTTT.

Note on this clonotype: This may be a read error, as it is one base from a much larger clone. The chain couples TRBV11-2 to TRBJ2-7, with D possibly being TRBD1 (6 bases). The germline V gene encodes CDR1 SGHAT and CDR2 FQNNGV. The V end lost 3 bases, the J end lost 0 bases, and 18 bases lay between the germline ends. The CDR3 is made up of 17 amino acids. The chain's CDR3 is CASSFGSQGLRSYEQYF. CDR3 sequence (DNA): TGTGCCAGCAGCTTTGGATCTCAGGGGCTTCGCTCCTACGAGCAGTACTTC.

The rearrangement uses TRBV4-1 and TRBJ1-2, with D tentatively TRBD1 (5 bases). This CDR3 has 14 amino acids. The V end was cut by 1 base, the J end by 4 bases, with 10 bases between. Per germline, CDR1 MGHRA and CDR2 YSYEKL. The CDR3 is CASSQGGVSYGYTF. CDR3 in DNA: TGCGCCAGCAGCCAAGGGGGCGTTTCCTATGGCTACACCTTC.

The chain recombines TRBV27 with TRBJ1-5, with D perhaps TRBD1 (5 bases). The germline CDR1 and CDR2 sequences are MNHEY and SMNVEV (reference sequence). The CDR3 has 16 residues. V gave up 0 bases and J gave up 4 bases, with 13 bases separating them. CDR3 loop: CASSLSYQGRNQPQHF. In nucleotides, the CDR3 is TGTGCCAGCAGTTTATCGTACCAGGGTAGGAATCAGCCCCAGCATTTT.

In this sample, this clonotype turned up many times. The chain employs TRBV30 and TRBJ2-7, with D possibly matching TRBD1 (5 bases). This CDR3 is built from 12 residues. Germline values: CDR1 GTSNPN, CDR2 SVGIG (reference sequence). Trimming shortened V by 0 bases and J by 4 bases, and 7 bases separated the two germline ends. In nucleotides, the CDR3 is TGTGCCTGGAGTGTATCAGGGTACGAGCAGTACTTC. This sequence encodes CAWSVSGYEQYF.

This clonotype was observed many times. This rearrangement joins TRBV14 to TRBJ2-5; TRBD1 is a possible D gene (5 bases). V was trimmed by 6 bases and J by 2 bases, leaving 10 bases between them. CDR1 and CDR2 (germline): SGHDN, FVKESK. The CDR3 is 13 amino acids. The CDR3 DNA reads TGTGCCAGCAGTAGGACACTTCAAGAGACCCAGTACTTC. Its translation is CASSRTLQETQYF.

This clonotype was counted only a few times. This chain uses TRBV2 with TRBJ1-1; 7 positions match TRBD1. Germline V gene data show CDR1 as SNHLY and CDR2 as FYNNEI. This CDR3 has 14 amino acids. V lost 8 bases and J lost 0; bases outside the gene matches: 6. CDR3 sequence: CASSKGTVNTEAFF. The CDR3 DNA sequence: TGTGCCAGCTCAAAAGGGACAGTGAACACTGAAGCTTTCTTT.

The gene calls are TRBV11-2 and TRBJ2-7, with D maybe TRBD2 (6 bases). Per germline, CDR1 SGHAT and CDR2 FQNNGV. The CDR3 has 14 residues. Trimming removed 6 bases from V and 8 bases from J, with 20 bases in between. The CDR3 DNA reads as TGTGCCAGCAGTCCCTTAGTGGGGGGACCACAGCAGTACTTC. Encoded protein: CASSPLVGGPQQYF. The complete variable domain, with remaining parts taken from reference TRBV11-2 and TRBJ2-7, reads EAGVAQSPRYKIIEKRQSVAFWCNPISGHATLYWYQQILGQGPKLLIQFQNNGVVDDSQLPKDRFSAERLKGVDSTLKIQPAKLEDSAVYLCASSPLVGGPQQYFGPGTRLTVT.

This clonotype occurred many times. The chain joins TRBV6-4 to TRBJ1-6, with 8 bases fitting TRBD1. J was trimmed by 9 bases and V by 3 bases; bases with no gene match: 4. This CDR3 is built from 14 residues. The germline V gene encodes CDR1 MRHNA and CDR2 SNTAGT. CDR3 DNA sequence: TGTGCCAGCAGTGAGGTCCAGGGGGCTTCACCCCTCCACTTT. It codes for CASSEVQGASPLHF.

This clonotype was observed a handful of times. The chain uses TRBV10-3 and TRBJ2-7, with D unclear. In germline, CDR1 is ENHRY, CDR2 SYGVKD. V was pared by 4 bases and J by 8 bases, with 15 bases between. This CDR3 is 13 amino acids long. CDR3 loop: CAISAWLFPKQYF. The CDR3 region has the DNA TGTGCCATCAGTGCTTGGCTTTTCCCCAAGCAGTACTTC.

The gene calls are TRBV15 and TRBJ1-2; D unclear. Between the trimmed V and J ends, which lost 0 bases and 5 bases, there was a span of 7 bases. CDR3 length equals 13 residues. Germline CDR1 LNHNV, CDR2 YYDKDF (reference sequence). This CDR3 is CATSRDRQYGYTF. The DNA of the CDR3 is TGTGCCACCAGCAGAGATAGGCAATATGGCTACACCTTC.

The rearrangement links TRBV19 to TRBJ2-7; possible D gene TRBD1, 5 bases. The V and J ends lost 3 bases and 3 bases respectively, with 9 bases between them. Germline CDR1 and CDR2: LNHDA and SQIVND (reference sequence). There are 13 residues in the CDR3. The CDR3 DNA reads as TGTGCCAGTAGTATCTTCGACAGCTACGAGCAGTACTTC. Translated, it gives CASSIFDSYEQYF.

This chain connects TRBV24-1 to TRBJ2-1; D uncertain. Germline V gene lookup returns CDR1 KGHDR and CDR2 SFDVKD. The CDR3 is 11 amino acids. V lost 7 bases to trimming and J lost 13 bases, with 13 bases between them. For the CDR3, the DNA is TGTGCCACCAGCCCGCCAAGGGAACAGTTCTTC. Protein product: CATSPPREQFF.

The V and J genes are TRBV7-9 and TRBJ1-2; 7 nucleotides align to TRBD1. Germline loops: CDR1 SEHNR, CDR2 FQNEAQ (reference sequence). Trimming removed 6 bases from V and 2 bases from J; junction bases left unmatched: 3. The CDR3 spans 13 residues. CDR3 sequence: CASRRGQNYGYTF. The CDR3 DNA reads as TGTGCCAGCAGGAGGGGACAGAACTATGGCTACACCTTC.

This clonotype was picked up a small number of times. V is TRBV14 and J is TRBJ1-4; D gene unclear. Germline V gives CDR1 SGHDN, CDR2 FVKESK. V was cut by 2 bases and J by 2 bases, with 12 bases left in between. The CDR3 consists of 16 residues. For the CDR3, the DNA is TGTGCCAGCAGCCAATTAAGTAGTTTGACTAATGAAAAACTGTTTTTT. Encoded protein: CASSQLSSLTNEKLFF.

In this sample, this clonotype turned up many times. The chain recombines TRBV24-1 with TRBJ2-1, with a weak D call TRBD2 (6 bases). V was clipped by 4 bases and J by 2 bases, with 23 bases between them. From germline, CDR1 is KGHDR and CDR2 SFDVKD. The CDR3 has 19 amino acids. The CDR3 region has the DNA TGTGCCACCAGTGACCCCAGGCCATTAGCGGCCGGGACCTACAATGAGCAGTTCTTC. Translated: CATSDPRPLAAGTYNEQFF.

This clonotype was recorded at least ten times. The CDR3 nucleotides are TGTGCCAGCAGCCCTATACCAGGGACCGAGCAGTACTTC. It codes for CASSPIPGTEQYF. The V gene is TRBV7-9, the J gene TRBJ2-7; D may correspond to TRBD1 or TRBD2 (5 bases each). The CDR3 sequence is 13 residues long. CDR1 SEHNR and CDR2 FQNEAQ come from the germline V gene (reference sequence). V was cut by 5 bases and J by 6 bases, with 14 bases left in between. The full variable domain, in which reference TRBV7-9 and TRBJ2-7 provide the parts outside the CDR3, is DTGVSQNPRHKITKRGQNVTFRCDPISEHNRLYWYRQTLGQGPEFLTYFQNEAQLEKSRLLSDRFSAERPKGSFSTLEIQRTEQGDSAMYLCASSPIPGTEQYFGPGTRLTVT.

This clonotype occurred a few times. Lacking the conserved final phenylalanine or tryptophan, this CDR3 likely reflects a read error. The DNA is left out, because the CDR3 cannot be placed on it with certainty; the CDR3 is given as TCRdb lists it. The chain has TRBV10-1 and TRBJ1-2; the table names TRBD1, a call not compared with the DNA. Per the germline V gene, CDR1 is WNHNN and CDR2 is SYGVQD (reference sequence). The CDR3 extends over 11 residues, inclusive of both ends. The CDR3 spells CASSDTGPITL.

This clonotype was counted ten times or more. V gene TRBV7-2 combines with J gene TRBJ2-1, with 7 positions matching TRBD1. The V and J ends lost 6 bases and 10 bases, in that order; junction bases with no gene match: 6. Germline CDR1 is SGHTA and CDR2 is FQGNSA. The CDR3 contains 12 residues. The CDR3, as DNA: TGTGCCAGCAGACACAGGGGACCGGAGCAGTTCTTC. This gives the protein CASRHRGPEQFF.

The CDR3 nucleotides read TGCAGTGCAAGGGACACGAGCTCTGGAAACACCATATATTTT. Translated, it gives CSARDTSSGNTIYF. The J gene is TRBJ1-3, the V gene TRBV20-1; D is possibly TRBD1 (6 bases). The germline CDR1 and CDR2 sequences are DFQATT and SNEGSKA (reference sequence). V lost 6 bases to trimming and J lost 0 bases, with 12 bases between them. The CDR3 runs to 14 residues.

This clonotype appeared many times. The gene calls are TRBV19 and TRBJ2-3, with 8 bases aligning to TRBD1. V shed 6 bases, J shed 2 bases, and the junction held 4 bases outside the gene matches. CDR1 and CDR2 (germline): LNHDA, SQIVND (reference sequence). The length of the CDR3 is 14 residues. The CDR3 reads CASSPDRATDTQYF. The CDR3 nucleotides read TGTGCCAGTAGCCCGGACAGGGCCACAGATACGCAGTATTTT.

This clonotype has a count of ten or more. The chain uses TRBV19 and TRBJ2-7; TRBD2 agrees at 7 bases. In germline, CDR1 is LNHDA, CDR2 SQIVND (reference sequence). The V and J ends lost 3 bases and 4 bases, in that order; junction bases with no gene match: 9. There are 15 residues in the CDR3. This CDR3 is CASSMVGGGSYEQYF. The CDR3 bases are TGTGCCAGTAGTATGGTTGGCGGGGGATCTTACGAGCAGTACTTC. Complete variable domain (other parts from reference TRBV19 and TRBJ2-7): DGGITQSPKYLFRKEGQNVTLSCEQNLNHDAMYWYRQDPGQGLRLIYYSQIVNDFQKGDIAEGYSVSREKKESFPLTVTSAQKNPTAFYLCASSMVGGGSYEQYFGPGTRLTVT.

The rearrangement uses TRBV5-5 and TRBJ2-2; D assignment may be TRBD1 or TRBD2 (5 bases each). V was pared by 6 bases and J by 6 bases, with 12 bases between. The CDR3 is 13 amino acids. Germline lookup yields CDR1 SGHKS and CDR2 YYEKEE (reference sequence). The CDR3 spells CASTPRGAGELFF. Written as DNA, the CDR3 is TGTGCCAGCACCCCCCGGGGCGCCGGGGAGCTGTTTTTT. Combining the CDR3 with reference TRBV5-5 and TRBJ2-2 gives the whole variable domain DAGVTQSPTHLIKTRGQQVTLRCSPISGHKSVSWYQQVLGQGPQFIFQYYEKEERGRGNFPDRFSARQFPNYSSELNVNALLLGDSALYLCASTPRGAGELFFGEGSRLTVL.